A selection of T cell receptor beta chains follows, all from one sample in a study of T cell repertoires in cytomegalovirus infection. TCRdb processed the reads anew with MiXCR; each CDR3 protein has one entry. The sample has hundreds of thousands of distinct CDR3 sequences, around a third seen once. These receptors have no known antigen. Material: cultured PBMCs, obtained from culture after CMV antigen stimulation. The source is a human donor in good health (CMV status not recorded). Some clones in this sample may be carry-over from other donors' samples. Both conserved end residues are part of each CDR3. Each record gives: D gene, V gene, J gene, clone size, CDR3 protein, CDR3 DNA. A D gene is named only where the DNA matches it firmly. Clone size is shown for a subset of rows, as once, few, many or a class of expanded clone.

d_gene: NA; v_gene: TRBV10-3; j_gene: TRBJ2-3; abundance: NA; CDR3aa: CAISVGGRDTQYF; CDR3nt: TGTGCCATCAGTGTAGGAGGGAGAGATACGCAGTATTTT
d_gene: NA; v_gene: TRBV15; j_gene: TRBJ2-5; abundance: few; CDR3aa: CATSREQETQYF; CDR3nt: TGTGCCACCAGCAGAGAACAAGAGACCCAGTACTTC
d_gene: NA; v_gene: TRBV27; j_gene: TRBJ2-7; abundance: NA; CDR3aa: CASSGSGPPVQYF; CDR3nt: TGTGCCAGCAGTGGGTCGGGCCCCCCGGTGCAGTACTTC
d_gene: NA; v_gene: TRBV6-6; j_gene: TRBJ2-4; abundance: NA; CDR3aa: CASSRAGARNIQYF; CDR3nt: TGTGCCAGCAGCCGGGCAGGGGCAAGGAACATTCAGTACTTC
d_gene: TRBD2; v_gene: TRBV7-2; j_gene: TRBJ2-5; abundance: few; CDR3aa: CASSFSGISETQYF; CDR3nt: TGTGCCAGCAGCTTTAGCGGGATTTCTGAGACCCAGTACTTC
d_gene: TRBD2; v_gene: TRBV7-2; j_gene: TRBJ2-3; abundance: NA; CDR3aa: CASSLVLAGATDTQYF; CDR3nt: TGTGCCAGCAGCTTAGTGTTAGCGGGAGCCACAGATACGCAGTATTTT
d_gene: NA; v_gene: TRBV7-2; j_gene: TRBJ2-2; abundance: once; CDR3aa: CASSLELRGELFF; CDR3nt: TGTGCCAGCAGCTTAGAATTGAGGGGGGAGCTGTTTTTT
d_gene: NA; v_gene: TRBV12-3/TRBV12-4; j_gene: TRBJ2-5; abundance: NA; CDR3aa: CASSLDSRGETQYF; CDR3nt: TGTGCCAGCAGTCTGGACTCTAGAGGGGAGACCCAGTACTTC
d_gene: TRBD2; v_gene: TRBV2; j_gene: TRBJ2-1; abundance: few; CDR3aa: CASSRTSVQTLYNEQFF; CDR3nt: TGTGCCAGCAGCCGAACTAGCGTCCAGACCCTCTACAATGAGCAGTTCTTC
d_gene: NA; v_gene: TRBV12-3/TRBV12-4; j_gene: TRBJ2-3; abundance: many; CDR3aa: CASSRITDTQYF; CDR3nt: TGTGCCAGCAGCCGAATCACAGATACGCAGTATTTT
d_gene: TRBD1; v_gene: TRBV4-1; j_gene: TRBJ1-5; abundance: NA; CDR3aa: CASSQSPDRNQPQHF; CDR3nt: TGCGCCAGCAGCCAAAGCCCGGACAGGAATCAGCCCCAGCATTTT